The 19 T cell receptor beta chains reported below all come from one sample, sequenced in a study of T cells in narcolepsy. Measured with immunoSEQ multiplex PCR; TCRdb has only the in-frame clones, and not every one. Altogether 35,000 or so clones are present, around 82% being singletons, with the ten largest covering about 1.5%. Sequenced input: CD45RA- memory CD4+ T cells from PBMCs. Source of these receptors: a human donor with narcolepsy.

Here the CDR3 DNA reads TGTGCCAGCAGATCAGGGCCCAATTCACCCCTCCACTTT. This sequence encodes CASRSGPNSPLHF. The chain uses TRBV2 and TRBJ1-6; the D gene is possibly TRBD1 (5 bases). CDR1 and CDR2 (germline): SNHLY, FYNNEI. CDR3 length: 13 amino acids. Trimming took off 6 bases at V and 7 bases at J, with 10 bases between the two ends.

The chain couples TRBV5-1 to TRBJ2-7; 8 positions agree with TRBD2. From germline, CDR1 is SGHRS and CDR2 YFSETQ. The CDR3 has 14 residues. V lost 3 bases to trimming and J lost 4 bases; unmatched junction nucleotides: 6. As DNA, the CDR3 is TGCGCCAGCAGCTGGAGCGGGAGTTCTTACGAGCAGTACTTC. Its translation is CASSWSGSSYEQYF.

The chain carries TRBV4-3 and TRBJ2-3; unclear D gene. Germline V gives CDR1 LGHNA, CDR2 YSLEER. The CDR3 contains 14 residues. V lost 0 bases and J lost 1, with 5 bases in between. This CDR3 reads CASSQDIRTDTQYF. In DNA form, the CDR3 reads TGCGCCAGCAGCCAAGACATACGCACAGATACGCAGTATTTT.

This clone has a single count. At one end, the junction sequence differs from germline, possibly due to a read error. The rearrangement links TRBV6-5 to TRBJ2-3; D uncertain. CDR3 length: 12 residues. Germline V gene data show CDR1 as MNHEY and CDR2 as SVGAGI. CDR3 sequence (DNA): TGTGCCAGCAGTTCGATTGGACGGACCCCGAATTTT. This codes for CASSSIGRTPNF.

The rearrangement uses TRBV5-4 and TRBJ2-5, with TRBD2 matching over 7 bases. This CDR3 contains 14 residues. Germline assignment: CDR1 SGHNT and CDR2 YYREEE (reference sequence). Losses at the gene ends were 5 bases for V and 3 bases for J; bases not matched to a gene: 7. The CDR3 DNA sequence: TGTGCCAGCAGTCCTACGACTAGCAAAGAGACCCAGTACTTC. It specifies CASSPTTSKETQYF.

V is TRBV28 and J is TRBJ2-3; D is perhaps TRBD2 (7 bases). The ends were cut back, 3 bases at V and 6 bases at J, with 16 bases in the middle. The CDR3 contains 15 residues. Germline V gene lookup returns CDR1 MDHEN and CDR2 SYDVKM. CDR3 in amino acids: CASSLPGGGGDTQYF. The CDR3 nucleotides are TGTGCCAGCAGTTTGCCGGGGGGCGGTGGGGATACGCAGTATTTT.

This clone is a singleton in its sample. V gene TRBV11-3 combines with J gene TRBJ2-1; D perhaps matches TRBD2 (5 bases). Per the germline V gene, CDR1 is SGHNT and CDR2 is YENEEA. The V gene lost 1 base and the J gene lost 0 bases, with 13 bases spanning the gap. The CDR3 is 17 amino acids. The CDR3 nucleotides are TGTGCCAGCAGCTTAGGTCTAGCCAGTAGCTCCTACAATGAGCAGTTCTTC. Translated: CASSLGLASSSYNEQFF.

This clone was seen a few times. The V and J genes are TRBV7-2 and TRBJ1-1; D not certain. This CDR3 is built from 14 residues. Trimming cost V 5 bases and J 0 bases, with 10 bases left between them. CDR1 SGHTA and CDR2 FQGNSA come from the germline V gene. The CDR3 DNA sequence: TGTGCCAGCAGCCTTCGGAATTTGAACACTGAAGCTTTCTTT. This encodes CASSLRNLNTEAFF.

The chain combines TRBV4-3 with TRBJ2-3; 12 nucleotides line up with TRBD1. V lost 0 bases to trimming and J lost 0 bases; unmatched junction nucleotides: 7. CDR1 LGHNA and CDR2 YSLEER come from the germline V gene. The CDR3 runs 19 residues. The CDR3 here is CASSQDWRDRGPSTDTQYF. CDR3 in DNA: TGCGCCAGCAGCCAAGATTGGCGGGACAGGGGGCCTAGCACAGATACGCAGTATTTT.

The chain combines TRBV7-9 with TRBJ1-2, with 10 bases aligning to TRBD1. The germline V gene has CDR1 SEHNR and CDR2 FQNEAQ (reference sequence). V lost 5 bases and J lost 7; bases outside the gene matches: 10. CDR3 length equals 15 residues. Written as DNA, the CDR3 is TGTGCCAGCAGCCTTACCGGGACAGGGGAGGTTGGCTACACCTTC. It is translated as CASSLTGTGEVGYTF.

This clone was counted only a few times. The J gene is TRBJ1-1, the V gene TRBV5-1, with unresolved D. Germline CDR1 and CDR2: SGHRS and YFSETQ. The CDR3 spans 14 residues. The V end was cut by 0 bases, the J end by 1 base, with 7 bases between. Written as DNA, the CDR3 is TGCGCCAGCAGCTTGGCCCAAACGAACACTGAAGCTTTCTTT. It is translated as CASSLAQTNTEAFF.

This chain connects TRBV6-5 to TRBJ1-6; TRBD1 matches at 7 bases. With V trimmed by 5 bases and J by 9 bases, 7 bases remained unmatched. Germline assignment: CDR1 MNHEY and CDR2 SVGAGI. CDR3 size: 14 residues. CDR3 sequence: CASSGRQGSSPLHF. CDR3 sequence (DNA): TGTGCCAGCAGTGGCAGACAGGGCAGTTCACCCCTCCACTTT.

The chain employs TRBV19 and TRBJ1-6; D ambiguous. Between the trimmed V and J ends, which lost 1 base and 9 bases, there was a span of 7 bases. Germline V gives CDR1 LNHDA, CDR2 SQIVND (reference sequence). The CDR3 loop spans 13 amino acids. CDR3 DNA sequence: TGTGCCAGTAGTATAGGGGCAAGTTCACCCCTCCACTTT. Encoded protein: CASSIGASSPLHF.

Turning to this clone: This same CDR3 is encoded by further DNA sequences in the sample. The chain has TRBV28 and TRBJ1-2; 7 positions agree with TRBD1. CDR3 length: 15 residues. V was pared by 10 bases and J by 3 bases, with 14 bases of the junction left unmatched. Germline CDR1 reads MDHEN; CDR2 reads SYDVKM. The CDR3 region is CAIRTGTLDHYGYTF. In nucleotides, the CDR3 is TGTGCCATCCGGACAGGCACACTAGACCACTATGGCTACACCTTC.

The chain recombines TRBV18 with TRBJ1-1, with a possible D match to TRBD1 (5 bases). In germline, CDR1 is KGHSH, CDR2 LQKENI. V was trimmed by 6 bases and J by 3 bases, leaving 20 bases between them. The CDR3 totals 16 residues. The CDR3 nucleotides are TGTGCCAGCTCTCCTACTTCCGCGGGGGGGTACACTGAAGCTTTCTTT. Residues: CASSPTSAGGYTEAFF.

The rearrangement links TRBV6-5 to TRBJ2-7; D is ambiguous. V lost 2 bases, J lost 0 bases, and 5 bases lay in between. Per germline, CDR1 MNHEY and CDR2 SVGAGI. This CDR3 comprises 13 residues. The CDR3 nucleotides are TGTGCCAGCAGTTACCCAGGCTCCTACGAGCAGTACTTC. Its protein product is CASSYPGSYEQYF.

This CDR3 is CASSVRTDNTEAFF. The CDR3 region has the DNA TGTGCCAGCAGCGTTCGGACAGATAACACTGAAGCTTTCTTT. The J gene is TRBJ1-1, the V gene TRBV9; tentatively, D is TRBD1 (6 bases). Germline V gene data show CDR1 as SGDLS and CDR2 as YYNGEE. This CDR3 has 14 residues. The V and J ends lost 2 bases and 2 bases respectively, with 10 bases between them.

The V call is TRBV6-6, the J call TRBJ2-1; the D gene could be TRBD1 or TRBD2 (6 bases each). V was clipped by 7 bases and J by 4 bases, with 17 bases between them. CDR1 is MNHNY and CDR2 is SVGAGI in the germline V gene (reference sequence). CDR3 length: 15 residues. The CDR3 protein is CASKGVAGPYNEQFF. In DNA form, the CDR3 reads TGTGCCAGCAAGGGGGTGGCGGGGCCTTACAATGAGCAGTTCTTC.

The V gene is TRBV19, the J gene TRBJ1-2; 12 bases agree with TRBD1. Trimming removed 10 bases from V and 8 bases from J; junction bases left unmatched: 11. The germline gives CDR1 LNHDA, CDR2 SQIVND (reference sequence). There are 14 residues in the CDR3. Written as DNA, the CDR3 is TGTGCCATAAGACCGGGACAGGGGGCGCGGGGCTACACCTTC. Translated, it gives CAIRPGQGARGYTF.